One sample yielded the 21 T cell receptor beta chains listed below, sequenced in a study of OX40 agonist ivuxolimab in advanced cancers. Library method: the immunoSEQ multiplex PCR assay. Here the immuneACCESS table is served through TCRdb, limited to in-frame sequences with V and J called. Missing clones are a known gap in these copies; in checked studies unresolved V genes cover under half, and the rest lacks a known reason. This sample holds 85,000 to 130,000 clones; around nine tenths were observed only once. More than 0.25% of the sample rests with the top ten. The input for sequencing was CD4+ or CD8+ T cells sorted from blood, taken in a trial of the OX40 agonist ivuxolimab. The source is an adult with an advanced solid tumor such as melanoma, head and neck, liver or kidney cancer.

The rearrangement links TRBV7-3 to TRBJ2-3; TRBD2 matches at 10 bases. CDR1 and CDR2 from the germline V gene are SGHTA and FQGTGA. The length of the CDR3 is 15 residues. V was clipped by 3 bases and J by 1 base; unmatched bases: 1. CDR3 sequence reads: CASSFGTSGTDTQYF. The CDR3 DNA reads TGTGCCAGCAGCTTTGGGACTAGCGGCACAGATACGCAGTATTTT.

This clone was seen only once. The CDR3, as DNA: TGTGCCAGCTCACCGGAACAGGAGCTTGAAGCTTTCTTT. Amino acid sequence: CASSPEQELEAFF. V and J are TRBV18 and TRBJ1-1, with D perhaps matching TRBD1 (5 bases). Trimming pared 3 bases from V and 7 bases from J, leaving 12 bases between. The CDR3 is 13 amino acids. Germline CDR1 and CDR2: KGHSH and LQKENI.

The V and J genes are TRBV18 and TRBJ2-2; weak D call: TRBD1 (6 bases). Germline-derived CDR1 and CDR2 are KGHSH and LQKENI. V lost 0 bases and J lost 0, with 8 bases in between. This CDR3 has 16 residues. CDR3 region: CASSPPGTTNTGELFF. The CDR3 DNA is TGTGCCAGCTCACCACCCGGGACAACGAACACCGGGGAGCTGTTTTTT. Variable domain in full (rest from reference TRBV18 and TRBJ2-2): NAGVMQNPRHLVRRRGQEARLRCSPMKGHSHVYWYRQLPEEGLKFMVYLQKENIIDESGMPKERFSAEFPKEGPSILRIQQVVRGDSAAYFCASSPPGTTNTGELFFGEGSRLTVL.

This CDR3 reads CASSVHPGEIPTGELFF. CDR3 nucleotides: TGTGCCAGCAGCGTACATCCTGGAGAGATCCCCACCGGGGAGCTGTTTTTT. This sequence joins TRBV9 and TRBJ2-2; D gene ambiguous. Germline loops: CDR1 SGDLS, CDR2 YYNGEE. V dropped 1 base and J dropped 4 bases, with 17 bases sitting between them. The CDR3 totals 17 residues.

The V gene is TRBV6-5, the J gene TRBJ1-2; weak D call: TRBD1 (5 bases). The CDR3 consists of 12 residues. CDR1 and CDR2 (germline): MNHEY, SVGAGI. The germline V and J ends were trimmed by 2 bases and 8 bases, with 9 bases remaining between them. The CDR3 bases are TGTGCCAGCAGTTACGGGGACGGAGGCTACACCTTC. Protein: CASSYGDGGYTF.

The table lists this clone with a count of one. The V gene is TRBV19, the J gene TRBJ1-2; D call uncertain. V lost 1 base, J lost 4 bases, and 10 bases lay in between. Germline V lookup: CDR1 LNHDA, CDR2 SQIVND (reference sequence). This CDR3 is built from 14 residues. Written as DNA, the CDR3 is TGTGCCAGTAGTATAGGGAACAGCGGCTATGGCTACACCTTC. Protein: CASSIGNSGYGYTF.

The chain recombines TRBV2 with TRBJ1-1; TRBD1 agrees at 11 bases. CDR3 length: 15 amino acids. Trimming took 5 bases from V and 0 from J; bases not matched to a gene: 2. Germline V gene data show CDR1 as SNHLY and CDR2 as FYNNEI. The CDR3, as DNA: TGTGCCAGCAGTAGGACAGGGGGCGTGAACACTGAAGCTTTCTTT. It codes for CASSRTGGVNTEAFF.

The chain uses TRBV5-6 and TRBJ2-7; the D gene could be TRBD1 or TRBD2 (5 bases each). Germline loops: CDR1 SGHDT, CDR2 YYEEEE. V lost 2 bases to trimming and J lost 0 bases, with 15 bases between them. This CDR3 is built from 16 residues. CDR3 amino acids: CASSFWGSGSSYEQYF. CDR3 bases: TGTGCCAGCAGCTTCTGGGGGAGCGGAAGCTCCTACGAGCAGTACTTC.

The CDR3 DNA sequence: TGTGCCAGCAGCGAGGACGACAGGGTCTCTGGCTACACCTTC. The encoded protein is CASSEDDRVSGYTF. The genes are TRBV7-9 and TRBJ1-2; TRBD1 agrees at 7 bases. V lost 5 bases and J lost 7; bases outside the gene matches: 10. The CDR3 is 14 residues long. Germline V CDR1 and CDR2: SEHNR, FQNEAQ (reference sequence).

The chain is built from TRBV7-9 and TRBJ2-7; 8 positions agree with TRBD2. The CDR3 is 16 residues long. The germline gives CDR1 SEHNR, CDR2 FQNEAQ (reference sequence). V gave up 5 bases and J gave up 1 base; unmatched junction bases: 10. Here the CDR3 DNA reads TGTGCCAGCAGCCTATCGTCCGGGACTAGGTCCTACGAGCAGTACTTC. This codes for CASSLSSGTRSYEQYF.

The chain carries TRBV4-3 and TRBJ2-1; D is tentatively TRBD1 or TRBD2 (7 bases each). Germline assignment: CDR1 LGHNA and CDR2 YSLEER. The V gene lost 3 bases and the J gene lost 2 bases, with 23 bases spanning the gap. CDR3 length: 19 residues. The CDR3 loop is CASSQGRGGSSGTYNEQFF. The CDR3 DNA reads as TGCGCCAGCAGCCAGGGCAGGGGGGGATCTAGCGGTACCTACAATGAGCAGTTCTTC.

This clone was seen once. The genes are TRBV29-1 and TRBJ2-3; 15 bases map to TRBD2. V dropped 4 bases and J dropped 2; count of bases not matched to a gene: 7. Per germline, CDR1 SQVTM and CDR2 ANQGSEA. The CDR3 is made up of 17 amino acids. The CDR3 DNA is TGCAGCGTTGCTAGACGGACTAGCGGGAGGGCCACAGATACGCAGTATTTT. It encodes CSVARRTSGRATDTQYF.

V and J are TRBV14 and TRBJ2-7; possible D gene TRBD2, 6 bases. CDR3 length equals 15 residues. Germline V gene lookup returns CDR1 SGHDN and CDR2 FVKESK. Trimming pared 2 bases from V and 2 bases from J, leaving 13 bases between. The CDR3, as DNA: TGTGCCAGCAGCCAAAGCGCCCTAGCGACCTACGAGCAGTACTTC. Translating it yields CASSQSALATYEQYF.

This chain uses TRBV28 with TRBJ2-1, with 7 bases that match TRBD1. The CDR3 totals 17 residues. The J segment lost 1 base and the V segment lost 8 bases, leaving 14 bases of the junction unmatched. CDR1 and CDR2 (germline): MDHEN, SYDVKM. The CDR3 here is CASRATRGIGSYNEQFF. CDR3 nucleotide sequence: TGTGCCAGCCGGGCAACCAGGGGGATCGGGTCCTACAATGAGCAGTTCTTC.

This chain joins TRBV6-5 and TRBJ2-7; D gene unclear. Trimming removed 2 bases from V and 7 bases from J, with 15 bases in between. This CDR3 has 14 residues. CDR1 is MNHEY, CDR2 SVGAGI, per germline. CDR3 coding DNA: TGTGCCAGCAGTTACGTCGACTCCATGGGGGAGCAGTACTTC. It codes for CASSYVDSMGEQYF.

This clone came up once. The chain joins TRBV18 to TRBJ2-3; D might be TRBD1 (5 bases). The CDR3 loop spans 17 amino acids. V was pared by 3 bases and J by 3 bases, with 19 bases between. CDR1 KGHSH and CDR2 LQKENI come from the germline V gene. The CDR3 region is CASSPTQQPRGTDTQYF. For the CDR3, the DNA is TGTGCCAGCTCACCTACTCAACAGCCTAGGGGAACAGATACGCAGTATTTT.

The rearrangement joins TRBV19 to TRBJ2-1, with 11 bases matching TRBD2. The V gene end was trimmed by 4 bases and the J gene end by 4 bases; junction bases not matched to a gene: 9. CDR1 is LNHDA and CDR2 is SQIVND in the germline V gene (reference sequence). The CDR3 consists of 17 residues. In nucleotides, the CDR3 is TGTGCCAGTAGTACGACTAGCGGGATAATTGCGTACAATGAGCAGTTCTTC. This encodes CASSTTSGIIAYNEQFF.

The rearrangement uses TRBV7-9 and TRBJ2-1; D is uncertain. Trimming took off 3 bases at V and 7 bases at J, with 4 bases between the two ends. The CDR3 totals 11 residues. The germline V gene encodes CDR1 SEHNR and CDR2 FQNEAQ (reference sequence). The CDR3 DNA is TGTGCCAGCAGCTTGGGGAATGAGCAGTTCTTC. Its translation is CASSLGNEQFF.

This sequence joins TRBV14 and TRBJ1-2; D gene unclear. This CDR3 region has 15 residues. The V gene's germline CDR1 is SGHDN and CDR2 FVKESK. Trimming removed 0 bases from V and 5 bases from J, with 13 bases in between. The DNA of the CDR3 is TGTGCCAGCAGCCAAGATGGGCCTATTCGGTATGGCTACACCTTC. Its translation: CASSQDGPIRYGYTF. The complete variable domain, with remaining parts taken from reference TRBV14 and TRBJ1-2, reads EAGVTQFPSHSVIEKGQTVTLRCDPISGHDNLYWYRRVMGKEIKFLLHFVKESKQDESGMPNNRFLAERTGGTYSTLKVQPAELEDSGVYFCASSQDGPIRYGYTFGSGTRLTVV.

This chain links TRBV19 with TRBJ2-1, with TRBD2 matching over 7 bases. Germline CDR1 reads LNHDA; CDR2 reads SQIVND (reference sequence). This CDR3 contains 15 residues. V shed 1 base and J 4 bases; nucleotides not matched to a gene: 4. CDR3 in DNA: TGTGCCAGTAGTATAGCGCGGGAGTTATACAATGAGCAGTTCTTC. Residues: CASSIARELYNEQFF.

The chain employs TRBV18 and TRBJ2-3; no clear D. The ends were cut back, 3 bases at V and 2 bases at J, with 9 bases in the middle. This CDR3 comprises 14 residues. Germline V gives CDR1 KGHSH, CDR2 LQKENI. CDR3 sequence: CASSPSRATDTQYF. For the CDR3, the DNA is TGTGCCAGCTCACCGAGTAGAGCCACAGATACGCAGTATTTT.